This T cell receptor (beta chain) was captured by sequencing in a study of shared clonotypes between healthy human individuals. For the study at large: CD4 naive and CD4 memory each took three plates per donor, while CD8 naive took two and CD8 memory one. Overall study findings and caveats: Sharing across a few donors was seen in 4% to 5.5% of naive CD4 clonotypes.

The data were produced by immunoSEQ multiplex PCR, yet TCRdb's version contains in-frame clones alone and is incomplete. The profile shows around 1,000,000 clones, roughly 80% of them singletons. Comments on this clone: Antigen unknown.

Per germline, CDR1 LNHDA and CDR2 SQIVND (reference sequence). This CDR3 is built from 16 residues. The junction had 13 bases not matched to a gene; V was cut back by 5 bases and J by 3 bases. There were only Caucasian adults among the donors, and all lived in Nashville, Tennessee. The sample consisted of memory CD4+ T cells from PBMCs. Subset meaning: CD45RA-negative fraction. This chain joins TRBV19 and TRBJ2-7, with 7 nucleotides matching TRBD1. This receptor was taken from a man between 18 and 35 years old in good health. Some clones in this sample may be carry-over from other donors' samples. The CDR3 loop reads CASSDQGTELGYEQYF. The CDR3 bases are TGTGCCAGTAGTGACCAGGGGACAGAGCTTGGCTACGAGCAGTACTTC.